This TCR beta chain is from a study of blood T cells in healthy people across ages. Study results and limitations: The long-lived group displayed more naive CD4+ cells, plus higher diversity, than the aged donors did.

From germline, CDR1 is LGHDT and CDR2 YNNKEL (reference sequence). The germline V and J ends were trimmed by 3 bases and 0 bases, with 9 bases remaining between them. CDR3 length: 15 residues. Total RNA was extracted at no less than 6 micrograms per sample. A note on this clonotype: Its matching antigen is unknown.

A second PCR, run for roughly 7 to 11 cycles, used a sample-barcoded 5' primer plus a J-beta primer mix. From the 5' RACE reads, TCRdb called clonotypes with MiXCR, one entry per CDR3 protein. The sample consists of more than 700,000 distinct CDR3 sequences, around half of them appearing once. V and J are TRBV3-1 and TRBJ1-3, with D maybe TRBD1 (5 bases). The TCR was taken from an elderly man in good health. Specimen: blood. CDR3 nucleotide sequence: TGTGCCAGCAGCCAGGGACCGATCTCTGGAAACACCATATATTTT. Translation: CASSQGPISGNTIYF.